Sequencing of this T cell receptor (beta chain) was carried out in a study of T cells after yellow fever vaccination. Study-level information: Preparation of fractions with low cell numbers was performed using SMART-Seq v4 Ultra Low Input.

In its sample, this clonotype was seen a few times. The antigen is unknown. The CDR3 is 15 amino acids. V was pared by 6 bases and J by 6 bases, with 4 bases of the junction left unmatched. Per the germline V gene, CDR1 is MNHEY and CDR2 is SVGAGI. Each CDR3 protein is one row after TCRdb ran MiXCR on the 5' RACE reads. The table has 300,000 or so distinct CDR3 sequences, 3% to 4.5% seen once. Study findings and constraints: A small proportion of clonotypes was detected in both the CD4 and CD8 compartments.

The chain couples TRBV6-5 to TRBJ2-1; 14 positions match TRBD2. The sample consisted of PBMCs, taken 5 days after the yellow fever booster vaccination. This receptor was obtained from a man younger than 35 who received the YFV17D yellow fever vaccine. The CDR3 is CASSLGTSGSNEQFF. In DNA form, the CDR3 reads TGTGCCAGCAGCCTCGGGACTAGCGGGAGCAATGAGCAGTTCTTC.